This T cell receptor (beta chain) appears in the sequencing data of a study of blood T cell repertoires in COVID-19. Some clones are missing from TCRdb's copy, which holds only in-frame ones; the method was immunoSEQ multiplex PCR. The data contain 200,000 to 300,000 clones, roughly 80% of them seen just once; the ten biggest clones take up 4.2%. Source material: peripheral blood. The source is a man in his fifties or sixties with acute or convalescent COVID-19.

CDR3 in amino acids: CASSSQDKTAYEQYF. For the CDR3, the DNA is TGTGCCAGCAGTAGTCAAGACAAGACAGCCTACGAGCAGTACTTC. The V and J genes are TRBV6-5 and TRBJ2-7; D perhaps matches TRBD1 (5 bases). The V gene's germline CDR1 is MNHEY and CDR2 SVGAGI. The CDR3 sequence is 15 residues long. Deletions cut 5 bases from V and 2 bases from J, with 16 bases between.